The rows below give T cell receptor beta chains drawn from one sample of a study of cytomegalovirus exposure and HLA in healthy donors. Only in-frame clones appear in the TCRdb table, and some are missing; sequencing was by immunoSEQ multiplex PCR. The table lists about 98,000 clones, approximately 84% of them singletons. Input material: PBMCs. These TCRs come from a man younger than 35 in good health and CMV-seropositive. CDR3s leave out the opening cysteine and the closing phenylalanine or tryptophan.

CDR3aa: ASSLGQGGRDGYT
j_gene: TRBJ1-2
v_gene: TRBV28

CDR3aa: ASSLDPSHYRATFGELF
j_gene: TRBJ2-2
v_gene: TRBV5-6

CDR3aa: ASSLGDRLHTEAF
j_gene: TRBJ1-1
v_gene: TRBV5-6

CDR3aa: ASSWRTGGTDTQY
j_gene: TRBJ2-3
v_gene: TRBV27

CDR3aa: ASSNPDRGSNQPQH
j_gene: TRBJ1-5
v_gene: TRBV19

CDR3aa: ASSINRDRAGTDTQY
j_gene: TRBJ2-3
v_gene: TRBV11-2

CDR3aa: ASSAQSAGRITDTQY
j_gene: TRBJ2-3
v_gene: TRBV9

CDR3aa: ASSVDRDRGRAGGYT
j_gene: TRBJ1-2
v_gene: TRBV27

CDR3aa: ASSPQDRYAPQH
j_gene: TRBJ1-5
v_gene: TRBV27

CDR3aa: ASLGTSGRNTGELF
j_gene: TRBJ2-2
v_gene: TRBV5-1

CDR3aa: ASRPGTGIYNEQF
j_gene: TRBJ2-1
v_gene: TRBV9

CDR3aa: ASSYGDGGDEQY
j_gene: TRBJ2-7
v_gene: TRBV6-5

CDR3aa: ASSLTGTSKYNEQF
j_gene: TRBJ2-1
v_gene: TRBV7-9

CDR3aa: ASSQYGGGTNTDTQY
j_gene: TRBJ2-3
v_gene: TRBV4-2

CDR3aa: ASSQARWVYTEAF
j_gene: TRBJ1-1
v_gene: TRBV4-3

CDR3aa: ASSLTSGHTYTQY
j_gene: TRBJ2-3
v_gene: TRBV5-4

CDR3aa: ASSEWGRERAGELF
j_gene: TRBJ2-2
v_gene: TRBV25-1

CDR3aa: ASSGGQPRGTQY
j_gene: TRBJ2-5
v_gene: TRBV25-1

CDR3aa: ASSGGPLPYEQY
j_gene: TRBJ2-7
v_gene: TRBV2

CDR3aa: ASSLWAQETQY
j_gene: TRBJ2-5
v_gene: TRBV27

CDR3aa: SAGSGAMNTEAF
j_gene: TRBJ1-1
v_gene: TRBV29-1

CDR3aa: ASSLAGSYNEQF
j_gene: TRBJ2-1
v_gene: TRBV27

CDR3aa: ASSLGLAGELDNEQF
j_gene: TRBJ2-1
v_gene: TRBV11-1

CDR3aa: ASSSSHRIYNSPLH
j_gene: TRBJ1-6
v_gene: TRBV7-2

CDR3aa: ASSTYPGQGIAYEQY
j_gene: TRBJ2-7
v_gene: TRBV19

CDR3aa: ASSLYSTGELF
j_gene: TRBJ2-2
v_gene: TRBV28

CDR3aa: ASSLRRTGGTETQY
j_gene: TRBJ2-5
v_gene: TRBV7-2

CDR3aa: ASSAIDGTSGTHREF
j_gene: TRBJ2-1
v_gene: TRBV9

CDR3aa: ASSVGPTGGSGANVLT
j_gene: TRBJ2-6
v_gene: TRBV2

CDR3aa: ASSLTGTDTQY
j_gene: TRBJ2-3
v_gene: TRBV25-1

CDR3aa: ASSLAPRGDTQY
j_gene: TRBJ2-3
v_gene: TRBV7-8

CDR3aa: ASRTGDRGFSPLH
j_gene: TRBJ1-6
v_gene: TRBV19

CDR3aa: ACLAGGAVEQF
j_gene: TRBJ2-1
v_gene: TRBV6-5

CDR3aa: ASSLAVGDGYT
j_gene: TRBJ1-2
v_gene: TRBV5-1

CDR3aa: ASSPLVAGGSGELF
j_gene: TRBJ2-2
v_gene: TRBV7-2

CDR3aa: ASSIDRVGNEQF
j_gene: TRBJ2-1
v_gene: TRBV7-7

CDR3aa: ASSPGAEKNTEAF
j_gene: TRBJ1-1
v_gene: TRBV18

CDR3aa: ASNPRGLHEQY
j_gene: TRBJ2-7
v_gene: TRBV11-3

CDR3aa: ASSFSRQGDEAF
j_gene: TRBJ1-1
v_gene: TRBV5-1

CDR3aa: ASRQGPLETQY
j_gene: TRBJ2-5
v_gene: TRBV2

CDR3aa: ASSFQGAYEKLF
j_gene: TRBJ1-4
v_gene: TRBV27

CDR3aa: ASSLEEVGELF
j_gene: TRBJ2-2
v_gene: TRBV5-1

CDR3aa: ASSPKGAIAKNIQY
j_gene: TRBJ2-4
v_gene: TRBV14

CDR3aa: ASSYKQGSYEQY
j_gene: TRBJ2-7
v_gene: TRBV27

CDR3aa: ASRLAVPPPGYSPYNEQF
j_gene: TRBJ2-1
v_gene: TRBV12-2

CDR3aa: AISDKGSNQPQH
j_gene: TRBJ1-5
v_gene: TRBV10-3

CDR3aa: AISERGGVTDTQY
j_gene: TRBJ2-3
v_gene: TRBV10-3

CDR3aa: ASSVGGTTGNTIY
j_gene: TRBJ1-3
v_gene: TRBV9

CDR3aa: ASSFRRVYEQY
j_gene: TRBJ2-7
v_gene: TRBV7-2

CDR3aa: ATPSGGRSYGYT
j_gene: TRBJ1-2
v_gene: TRBV13

CDR3aa: ASSETTGVGQPQH
j_gene: TRBJ1-5
v_gene: TRBV2

CDR3aa: ASSLAEAGGAYEQY
j_gene: TRBJ2-7
v_gene: TRBV7-2

CDR3aa: ASKTGESGGELF
j_gene: TRBJ2-2
v_gene: TRBV9

CDR3aa: ASQWDRAKRYEQY
j_gene: TRBJ2-7
v_gene: TRBV11-3

CDR3aa: ASSPSTVNTEAF
j_gene: TRBJ1-1
v_gene: TRBV11-3

CDR3aa: ASNRDSNYGYT
j_gene: TRBJ1-2
v_gene: TRBV19

CDR3aa: ASSAVGDRVYNEQF
j_gene: TRBJ2-1
v_gene: TRBV9

CDR3aa: ASSPEGQGRETQY
j_gene: TRBJ2-5
v_gene: TRBV4-1

CDR3aa: ASSLGFGDRARETQY
j_gene: TRBJ2-5
v_gene: TRBV4-1

CDR3aa: ASSPKPTANTGELF
j_gene: TRBJ2-2
v_gene: TRBV7-3